The source of this TCR beta chain is a study of beta chain features in type 1 diabetes. About this clone: The identical CDR3 is also encoded by other nucleotide sequences in the sample.

The ends lost 1 base at V and 0 bases at J; junction bases unmatched: 1. Germline V lookup: CDR1 LNHNV, CDR2 YYDKDF (reference sequence). The length of the CDR3 is 15 residues. Isolated RNA was reverse transcribed in full, so expressed TCRB transcripts were sequenced. Assay: immunoSEQ multiplex PCR; the TCRdb copy retains only in-frame clones and omits some. This table has 850,000 to 900,000 clones, 15% to 20% appearing once. The V and J genes are TRBV15 and TRBJ2-5, with 8 bases lining up with TRBD1. The TCR sequence derives from a woman aged 18-35 years in good health. Sequenced material: naive CD4+ T cells from blood. As DNA, the CDR3 is TGTGCCACCAGCAGAGGACAGGGGTACCAAGAGACCCAGTACTTC. Encoded protein: CATSRGQGYQETQYF.